This T cell receptor beta chain was found in a study of shared clonotypes between healthy human individuals. V was clipped by 4 bases and J by 7 bases; unmatched bases: 6. The CDR3 sequence is 15 residues long. In germline, CDR1 is SGHRS, CDR2 YFSETQ. The method was immunoSEQ multiplex PCR; TCRdb's version includes in-frame clones alone and lacks a portion of them. Of about 2.4 million clones listed, approximately 93% are singletons. The clonotype originates from a man between 18 and 29 years old in good health. Some clones in this sample may be carry-over from other donors' samples. The V gene is TRBV5-1, the J gene TRBJ2-1, with 12 bases identical to TRBD2. Material: naive CD4+ T cells from PBMCs. Subset given: CD45RA+ positively selected. In nucleotides, the CDR3 is TGCGCCAGCAGCGCGAGGACTAGCGGGAATAATGAGCAGTTCTTC. As protein: CASSARTSGNNEQFF.